These T cell receptor beta chains were read from a single sample in a study of blood T cell repertoires in COVID-19. The data were produced by immunoSEQ multiplex PCR, yet TCRdb's version contains in-frame clones alone and is incomplete. The profile shows 200,000 to 300,000 clones, 65% to 90% of them singletons. Sequencing was performed on peripheral blood. All receptors derive from a man aged 25 to 40 with active or convalescent COVID-19. The CDR3 runs from the conserved cysteine through the conserved F or W. The D gene is left open where the match is weak. Not all rows give a size; the values are once, few, many and, for expanded clones, a class.

J | V | D | size | DNA | CDR3
TRBJ1-5 | TRBV2 | TRBD1 | . | TGTGCCAGCAGTCAAAGCAGGGGGCTCTTTGGTCAGCCCCAGCATTTT | CASSQSRGLFGQPQHF
TRBJ1-6 | TRBV7-2 | . | . | TGTGCCAGCAGTATCGGGTCCACGGGGGATTCACCCCTCCACTTT | CASSIGSTGDSPLHF
TRBJ1-1 | TRBV29-1 | TRBD1 | . | TGCAGCGTTGAAGTCCAGGGGGCTGTCACTGAAGCTTTCTTT | CSVEVQGAVTEAFF
TRBJ2-3 | TRBV2 | TRBD2 | . | TGTGCCAGCATGCGGCTAGGGCTAGCGGGGTGGGCAGATACGCAGTATTTT | CASMRLGLAGWADTQYF
TRBJ2-5 | TRBV30 | . | . | TGTGCCTGGAGTGTAGGGGGTCAAGAGACCCAGTACTTC | CAWSVGGQETQYF
TRBJ2-5 | TRBV5-4 | . | . | TGTGCCAGCAGCGCCTTGACAGGAGTTGTACAAGAGACCCAGTACTTC | CASSALTGVVQETQYF
TRBJ1-5 | TRBV11-2 | . | . | TGTGCCAGCAGCTTGGGGGGACCCAATCAGCCCCAGCATTTT | CASSLGGPNQPQHF
TRBJ2-7 | TRBV6-5 | . | . | TGTGCCTGCGGGGGTGGACAGCAAACCTACGAGCAGTACTTC | CACGGGQQTYEQYF
TRBJ1-6 | TRBV19 | . | . | TGTGCCAGTAGTACACAGGGCTCCTATAATTCACCCCTCCACTTT | CASSTQGSYNSPLHF
TRBJ2-2 | TRBV5-5 | . | . | TGTGCCAGCAGCTTGGGGGGAGTAACGAACACCGGGGAGCTGTTTTTT | CASSLGGVTNTGELFF
TRBJ1-6 | TRBV2 | TRBD1 | . | TGTGCCAGCAGTGATGACCGACAGGGGGCTTCTAATTCACCCCTCCACTTT | CASSDDRQGASNSPLHF
TRBJ2-7 | TRBV15 | . | few | TGTGCCACCAGCAGAGCACTAACAGGGACCTACGAGCAGTACTTC | CATSRALTGTYEQYF
TRBJ2-3 | TRBV30 | . | . | TGTGCCTGGACCGGAGGCGTTGTGGATACGCAGTATTTT | CAWTGGVVDTQYF
TRBJ1-6 | TRBV2 | . | . | TGTGCCAGCAGTGTGAAGGGAGGGACCTATAATTCACCCCTCCACTTT | CASSVKGGTYNSPLHF
TRBJ1-2 | TRBV6-5 | . | . | TGTGCCAGCAGTTCGCCAGGGGTTGGCTACACCTTC | CASSSPGVGYTF
TRBJ1-4 | TRBV5-1 | . | few | TGCGCCAGCAGCCTGTCCTTCGCAACTAATGAAAAACTGTTTTTT | CASSLSFATNEKLFF
TRBJ2-7 | TRBV6-2/TRBV6-3 | TRBD1 | . | TGTGCCAGCAGTTGGGACAGGGCTTACGAGCAGTACTTC | CASSWDRAYEQYF
TRBJ2-3 | TRBV11-3 | . | . | TGTGCCAGCAGCCTAGGCCGGGAAACCACAGATACGCAGTATTTT | CASSLGRETTDTQYF
TRBJ1-1 | TRBV19 | TRBD1 | . | TGTGCCAGTAGTGCAACCGGACAGGGGAACACTGAAGCTTTCTTT | CASSATGQGNTEAFF
TRBJ1-4 | TRBV28 | TRBD1 | . | TGTGCCAGCAGTTCCCTTGGACAGGGCTACAATGAAAAACTGTTTTTT | CASSSLGQGYNEKLFF
TRBJ1-2 | TRBV12-3/TRBV12-4 | TRBD1 | . | TGTGCCAGCAGTTCGAGAGACAGGGGCGGCTACACCTTC | CASSSRDRGGYTF
TRBJ1-1 | TRBV7-6 | . | . | TGTGCCAGCAGTAAACAGATGAACACTGAAGCTTTCTTT | CASSKQMNTEAFF
TRBJ2-7 | TRBV29-1 | . | once | TGCAGCGTTGGATGGGACACCCGGGAGCAGTACTTC | CSVGWDTREQYF
TRBJ1-5 | TRBV6-5 | . | few | TGTGCCAGCAGTTACTCGAGAGGGAATCAGCCCCAGCATTTT | CASSYSRGNQPQHF
TRBJ2-1 | TRBV4-2 | TRBD2 | . | TGTGCCAGCGAGGCCCGACTAGCGGGGAATGAGCAGTTCTTC | CASEARLAGNEQFF
TRBJ1-4 | TRBV6-5 | TRBD1 | . | TGTGCCAGCAGTTACCTGGGACAGACTAATGAAAAACTGTTTTTT | CASSYLGQTNEKLFF
TRBJ2-1 | TRBV13 | TRBD2 | few | TGTGCCAGCAGCTTAGGACCCCCTCTCAGCGGGGGGGCCTTGAATGAGCAGTTCTTC | CASSLGPPLSGGALNEQFF
TRBJ2-3 | TRBV11-2 | TRBD2 | few | TGTGCCAGCAGCCAGGGTACTAGCGGGGCCCCAGATACGCAGTATTTT | CASSQGTSGAPDTQYF
TRBJ2-3 | TRBV4-2 | TRBD2 | . | TGTGCCAGCAGCCATGCCGGGACTAGCGGACCACTGGCAGATACGCAGTATTTT | CASSHAGTSGPLADTQYF
TRBJ1-1 | TRBV5-4 | . | . | TGTGCCAGCAGCTCAGAACAGAAAATGAACACTGAAGCTTTCTTT | CASSSEQKMNTEAFF
TRBJ1-5 | TRBV4-1 | TRBD1 | once | TGCGCCAGCAGCCAAGGGACAGGGTTTAGCAATCAGCCCCAGCATTTT | CASSQGTGFSNQPQHF
TRBJ1-6 | TRBV18 | . | once | TGTGCCAGCTCACCGCAGGGGAGAGGAGATTCACCCCTCCACTTT | CASSPQGRGDSPLHF
TRBJ2-7 | TRBV6-6 | . | . | TGTGCCAGCACCTCAGGGGGACTGGCCTACGAGCAGTACTTC | CASTSGGLAYEQYF
TRBJ1-2 | TRBV7-8 | TRBD1 | . | TGTGCCAGCAGCTCGACAGGGATGGGCTATGGCTACACCTTC | CASSSTGMGYGYTF
TRBJ1-5 | TRBV2 | . | . | TGTGCCAGCAGTGCGGGGGATTGGGGCAATCAGCCCCAGCATTTT | CASSAGDWGNQPQHF
TRBJ2-2 | TRBV5-1 | . | few | TGCGCCAGCAGCTTCGGGGGGCCGTACACCGGGGAGCTGTTTTTT | CASSFGGPYTGELFF
TRBJ1-1 | TRBV5-1 | . | . | TGCGCCAGCAGCTTGTACACAGGGAAGACTGAAGCTTTCTTT | CASSLYTGKTEAFF
TRBJ2-1 | TRBV7-2 | TRBD2 | . | TGTGCCAGCAGCCCAGCGGGGCGGTTCTACAATGAGCAGTTCTTC | CASSPAGRFYNEQFF
TRBJ1-1 | TRBV6-1 | TRBD1 | . | TGTGCCAGCAGTGAAGCCTACAGGGGCCCAGACTCTGAAGCTTTCTTT | CASSEAYRGPDSEAFF
TRBJ2-5 | TRBV4-1 | TRBD1 | . | TGCGCCAGCAGCCGACCAAGCATCCGGGACAGGGGGGCCCAGTACTTC | CASSRPSIRDRGAQYF
TRBJ2-1 | TRBV9 | TRBD2 | . | TGTGCCAGCAGCGTAGGCGTTGGACTAGCGAACGAGCAGTTCTTC | CASSVGVGLANEQFF
TRBJ2-5 | TRBV18 | TRBD2 | once | TGTGCCAGCTCACAACTAGCGGGGGGACCGGGAACTCAAGAGACCCAGTACTTC | CASSQLAGGPGTQETQYF
TRBJ2-7 | TRBV5-5 | TRBD1 | . | TGTGCCAGCAGCCCAGGACAGGGCGACTGGGGCGAGCAGTACTTC | CASSPGQGDWGEQYF
TRBJ1-1 | TRBV19 | . | . | TGTGCCAGTAGTATACTAGGACAGACGAACACTGAAGCTTTCTTT | CASSILGQTNTEAFF
TRBJ2-3 | TRBV13 | TRBD2 | . | TGTGCCAGCAGCTTAGTACCCGCCGGGACTAGCGGGGGCAACACAGATACGCAGTATTTT | CASSLVPAGTSGGNTDTQYF
TRBJ2-1 | TRBV7-2 | . | . | TGTGCCAGCAGCCCCCGAGCAGCGGCCTACAATGAGCAGTTCTTC | CASSPRAAAYNEQFF
TRBJ2-2 | TRBV11-2 | TRBD1 | . | TGTGCCAGCAGCTCCTCCGGGACAGGTTTGAACACCGGGGAGCTGTTTTTT | CASSSSGTGLNTGELFF
TRBJ2-2 | TRBV7-6 | TRBD1 | . | TGTGCCAGCAGCTTAATCCTCCGGGACAGGGGTTACACCGGGGAGCTGTTTTTT | CASSLILRDRGYTGELFF
TRBJ2-7 | TRBV5-1 | . | . | TGCGCCAGCAGCTGGACCGGGACCGGCGGATGGGGGGTGGAGGAGCAGTACTTC | CASSWTGTGGWGVEEQYF
TRBJ1-4 | TRBV19 | TRBD1 | once | TGTGCCAGTAGTATTGGGGGACAGGGTGGTGAAAAACTGTTTTTT | CASSIGGQGGEKLFF
TRBJ1-5 | TRBV6-5 | . | few | TGTGCCAGCAGTTACGGCCCGGGAAGCAAACCCCAGCATTTT | CASSYGPGSKPQHF
TRBJ1-1 | TRBV6-5 | TRBD1 | . | TGTGCCAGCAGTTTGGACAGGGGCTTCACTGAAGCTTTCTTT | CASSLDRGFTEAFF
TRBJ1-2 | TRBV30 | . | . | TGTGCCTGGGCCACAGGGATTGGCTACACCTTC | CAWATGIGYTF
TRBJ2-3 | TRBV11-2 | . | . | TGTGCCAGCAGCTCCTATTCGCGCACAGATACGCAGTATTTT | CASSSYSRTDTQYF
TRBJ1-2 | TRBV5-1 | . | . | TGCGCCAGCAGCTTGGCCCAGGGGATTAACTATGGCTACACCTTC | CASSLAQGINYGYTF
TRBJ2-5 | TRBV3-1/TRBV3-2 | . | . | TGTGCCAGCAGCCAAGATCGGGGAGCGCTCAAAGAGACCCAGTACTTC | CASSQDRGALKETQYF
TRBJ2-1 | TRBV5-1 | TRBD1 | . | TGCGCCAGCAGCTTACAGACAGGGGGCAATGAGCAGTTCTTC | CASSLQTGGNEQFF